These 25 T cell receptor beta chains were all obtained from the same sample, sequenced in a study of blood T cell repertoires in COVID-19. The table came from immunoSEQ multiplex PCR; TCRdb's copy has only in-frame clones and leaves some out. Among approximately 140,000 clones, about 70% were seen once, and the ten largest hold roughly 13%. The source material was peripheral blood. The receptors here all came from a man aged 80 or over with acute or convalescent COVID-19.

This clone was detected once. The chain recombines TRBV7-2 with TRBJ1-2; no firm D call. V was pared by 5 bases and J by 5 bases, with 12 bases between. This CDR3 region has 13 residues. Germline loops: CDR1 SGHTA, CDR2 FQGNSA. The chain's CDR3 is CASSGGRSYGYTF. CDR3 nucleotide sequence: TGTGCCAGCAGCGGAGGACGGTCGTATGGCTACACCTTC.

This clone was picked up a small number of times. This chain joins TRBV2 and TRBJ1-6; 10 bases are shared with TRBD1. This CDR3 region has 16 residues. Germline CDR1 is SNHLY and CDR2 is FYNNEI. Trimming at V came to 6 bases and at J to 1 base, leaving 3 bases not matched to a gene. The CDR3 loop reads CASRKDRGSYNSPLHF. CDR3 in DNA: TGTGCCAGCAGGAAGGACAGGGGGTCCTATAATTCACCCCTCCACTTT.

The CDR3: CASSQSASSYNSPLHF. As DNA, the CDR3 is TGCGCCAGCAGCCAGTCAGCGAGCTCCTATAATTCACCCCTCCACTTT. The chain joins TRBV4-3 to TRBJ1-6; D uncertain. This CDR3 contains 16 residues. Deletions cut 3 bases from V and 0 bases from J, with 9 bases between. The germline V gene has CDR1 LGHNA and CDR2 YSLEER.

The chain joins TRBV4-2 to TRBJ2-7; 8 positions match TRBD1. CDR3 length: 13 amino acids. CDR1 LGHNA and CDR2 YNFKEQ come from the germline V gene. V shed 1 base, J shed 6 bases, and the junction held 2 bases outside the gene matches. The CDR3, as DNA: TGTGCCAGCAGCCAAGCAGGGGGCGGCGAGCAGTACTTC. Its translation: CASSQAGGGEQYF.

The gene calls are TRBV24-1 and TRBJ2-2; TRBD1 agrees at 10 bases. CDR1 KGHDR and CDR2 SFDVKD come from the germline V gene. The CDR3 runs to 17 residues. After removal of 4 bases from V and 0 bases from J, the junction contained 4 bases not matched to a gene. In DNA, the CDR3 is TGTGCCACCAGTGACCGGGGGACAGGGGCGAACACCGGGGAGCTGTTTTTT. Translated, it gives CATSDRGTGANTGELFF.

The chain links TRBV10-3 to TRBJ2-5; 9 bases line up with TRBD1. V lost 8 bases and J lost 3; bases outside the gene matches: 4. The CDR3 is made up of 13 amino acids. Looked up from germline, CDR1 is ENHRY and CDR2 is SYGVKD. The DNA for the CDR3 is TGTGCCATCGGCCGGACAGGGGAAGAGACCCAGTACTTC. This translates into CAIGRTGEETQYF.

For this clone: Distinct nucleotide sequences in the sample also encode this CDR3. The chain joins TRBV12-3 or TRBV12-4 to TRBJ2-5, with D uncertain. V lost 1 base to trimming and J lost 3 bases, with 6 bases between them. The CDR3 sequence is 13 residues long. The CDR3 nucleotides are TGTGCCAGCAGTTTAGGACAAGAAGAGACCCAGTACTTC. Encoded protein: CASSLGQEETQYF.

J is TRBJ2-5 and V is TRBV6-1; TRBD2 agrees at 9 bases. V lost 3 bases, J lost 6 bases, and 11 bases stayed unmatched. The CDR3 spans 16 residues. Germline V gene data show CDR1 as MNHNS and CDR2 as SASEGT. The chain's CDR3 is CASSEEAGGPLKTQYF. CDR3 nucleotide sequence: TGTGCCAGCAGTGAGGAAGCGGGGGGTCCCCTGAAGACCCAGTACTTC.

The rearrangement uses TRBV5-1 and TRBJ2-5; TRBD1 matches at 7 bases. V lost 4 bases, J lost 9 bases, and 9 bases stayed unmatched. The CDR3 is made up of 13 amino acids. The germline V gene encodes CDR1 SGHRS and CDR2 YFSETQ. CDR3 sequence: CASSTGQAPAQYF. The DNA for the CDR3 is TGCGCCAGCAGCACCGGACAGGCCCCCGCCCAGTACTTC.

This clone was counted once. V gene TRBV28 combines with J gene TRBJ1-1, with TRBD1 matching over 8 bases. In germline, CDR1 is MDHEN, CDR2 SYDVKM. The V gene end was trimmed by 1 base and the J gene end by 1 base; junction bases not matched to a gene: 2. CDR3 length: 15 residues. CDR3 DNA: TGTGCCAGCAGTTTATCGACAGGGGCGAACACTGAAGCTTTCTTT. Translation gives CASSLSTGANTEAFF.

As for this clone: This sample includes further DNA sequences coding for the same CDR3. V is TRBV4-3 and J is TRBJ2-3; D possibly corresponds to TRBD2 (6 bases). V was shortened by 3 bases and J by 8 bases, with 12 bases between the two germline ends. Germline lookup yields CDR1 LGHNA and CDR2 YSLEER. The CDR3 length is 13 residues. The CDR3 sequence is CASSQGPGGTQYF. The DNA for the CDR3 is TGCGCCAGCAGCCAGGGCCCCGGGGGTACGCAGTATTTT.

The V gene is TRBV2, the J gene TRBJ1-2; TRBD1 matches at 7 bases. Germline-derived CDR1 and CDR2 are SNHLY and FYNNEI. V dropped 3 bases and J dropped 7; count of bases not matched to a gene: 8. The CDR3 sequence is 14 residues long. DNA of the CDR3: TGTGCCAGCAGTGACCACAGGGGAACGGGTGGCTACACCTTC. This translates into CASSDHRGTGGYTF.

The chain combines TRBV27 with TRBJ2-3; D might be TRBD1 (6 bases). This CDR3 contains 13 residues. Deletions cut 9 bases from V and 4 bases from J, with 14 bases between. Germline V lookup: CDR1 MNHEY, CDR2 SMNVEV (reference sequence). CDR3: CASKGVSADTQYF. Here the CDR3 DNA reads TGTGCCAGTAAGGGGGTGTCGGCAGATACGCAGTATTTT.

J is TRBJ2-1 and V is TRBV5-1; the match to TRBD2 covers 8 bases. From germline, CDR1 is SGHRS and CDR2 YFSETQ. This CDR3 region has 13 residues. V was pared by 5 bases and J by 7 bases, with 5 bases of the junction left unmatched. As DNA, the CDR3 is TGCGCCAGCAGTTCGGGGGGGCCTAATGAGCAGTTCTTC. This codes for CASSSGGPNEQFF. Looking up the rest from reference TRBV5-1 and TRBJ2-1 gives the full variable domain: KAGVTQTPRYLIKTRGQQVTLSCSPISGHRSVSWYQQTPGQGLQFLFEYFSETQRNKGNFPGRFSGRQFSNSRSEMNVSTLELGDSALYLCASSSGGPNEQFFGPGTRLTVL.

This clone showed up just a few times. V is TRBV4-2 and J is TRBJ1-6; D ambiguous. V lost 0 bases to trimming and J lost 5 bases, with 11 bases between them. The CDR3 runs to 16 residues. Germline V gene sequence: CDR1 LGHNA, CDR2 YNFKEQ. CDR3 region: CASSQEMVGNNSPLHF. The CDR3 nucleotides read TGTGCCAGCAGCCAAGAAATGGTCGGTAATAATTCACCCCTCCACTTT.

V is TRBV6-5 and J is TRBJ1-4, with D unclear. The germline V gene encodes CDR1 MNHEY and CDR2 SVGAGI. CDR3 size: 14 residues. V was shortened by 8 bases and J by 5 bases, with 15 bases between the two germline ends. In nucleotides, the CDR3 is TGTGCCAGCCGACGAGGGCAGGCCAATGAAAAACTGTTTTTT. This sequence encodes CASRRGQANEKLFF.

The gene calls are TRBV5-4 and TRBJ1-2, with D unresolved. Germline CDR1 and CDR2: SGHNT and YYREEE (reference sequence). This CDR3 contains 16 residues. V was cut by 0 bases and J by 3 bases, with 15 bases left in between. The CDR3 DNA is TGTGCCAGCAGCTTGGATTTTTCAGGTCAGGACTATGGCTACACCTTC. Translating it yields CASSLDFSGQDYGYTF.

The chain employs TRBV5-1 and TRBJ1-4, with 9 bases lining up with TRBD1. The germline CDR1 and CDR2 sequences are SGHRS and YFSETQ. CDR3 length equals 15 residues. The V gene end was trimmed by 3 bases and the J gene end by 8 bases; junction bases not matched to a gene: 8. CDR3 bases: TGCGCCAGCAGCTCTACAGGGGGCCGTAACGAAAAACTGTTTTTT. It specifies CASSSTGGRNEKLFF. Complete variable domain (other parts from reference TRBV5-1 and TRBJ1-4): KAGVTQTPRYLIKTRGQQVTLSCSPISGHRSVSWYQQTPGQGLQFLFEYFSETQRNKGNFPGRFSGRQFSNSRSEMNVSTLELGDSALYLCASSSTGGRNEKLFFGSGTQLSVL.

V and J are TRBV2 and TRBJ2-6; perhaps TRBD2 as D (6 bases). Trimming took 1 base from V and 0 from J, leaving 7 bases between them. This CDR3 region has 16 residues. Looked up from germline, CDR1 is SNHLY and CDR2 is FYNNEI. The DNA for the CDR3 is TGTGCCAGCAGTGAAGAGCGGGTCTCTGGGGCCAACGTCCTGACTTTC. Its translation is CASSEERVSGANVLTF.

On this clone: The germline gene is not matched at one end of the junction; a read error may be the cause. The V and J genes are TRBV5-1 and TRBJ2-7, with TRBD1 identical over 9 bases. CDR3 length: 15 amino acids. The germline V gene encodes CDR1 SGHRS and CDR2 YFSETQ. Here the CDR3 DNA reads TGCGCCAGCAGCCTCCGACAGGGGGGAACCTACGGGCAGTACTTC. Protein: CASSLRQGGTYGQYF.

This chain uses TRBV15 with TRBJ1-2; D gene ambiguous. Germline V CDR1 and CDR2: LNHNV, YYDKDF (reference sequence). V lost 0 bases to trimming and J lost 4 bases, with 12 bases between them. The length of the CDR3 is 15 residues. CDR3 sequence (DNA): TGTGCCACCAGCAGAGATCTGGCTTCCTCCTATGGCTACACCTTC. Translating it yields CATSRDLASSYGYTF.

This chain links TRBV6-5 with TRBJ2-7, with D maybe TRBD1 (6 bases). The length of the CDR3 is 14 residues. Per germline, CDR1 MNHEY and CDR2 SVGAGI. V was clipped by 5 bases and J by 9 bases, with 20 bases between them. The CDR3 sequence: CASSPPGQKVGQYF. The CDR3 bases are TGTGCCAGCAGTCCCCCGGGACAAAAGGTCGGGCAGTACTTC.

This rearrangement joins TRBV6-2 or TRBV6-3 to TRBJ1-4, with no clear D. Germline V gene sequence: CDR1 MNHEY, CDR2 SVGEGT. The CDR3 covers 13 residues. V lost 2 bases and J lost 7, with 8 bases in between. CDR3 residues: CASSYRSGEKLFF. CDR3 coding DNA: TGTGCCAGCAGTTACCGTAGCGGTGAAAAACTGTTTTTT.

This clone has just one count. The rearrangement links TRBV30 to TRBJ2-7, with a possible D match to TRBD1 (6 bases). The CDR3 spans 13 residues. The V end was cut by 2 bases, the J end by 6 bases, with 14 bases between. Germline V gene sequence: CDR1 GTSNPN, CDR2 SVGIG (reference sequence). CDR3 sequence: CAWSLRVDSEQYF. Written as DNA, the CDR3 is TGTGCCTGGAGTCTCAGGGTGGACAGCGAGCAGTACTTC.

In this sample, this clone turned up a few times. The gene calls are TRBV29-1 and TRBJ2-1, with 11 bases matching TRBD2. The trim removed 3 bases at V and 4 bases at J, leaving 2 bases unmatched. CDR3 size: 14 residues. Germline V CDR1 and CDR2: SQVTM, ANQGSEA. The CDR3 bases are TGCAGCGTTGAGGGACTAGCGGATTACAATGAGCAGTTCTTC. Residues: CSVEGLADYNEQFF.